This T cell receptor (beta chain) was captured by sequencing in a study of blood T cell repertoires in COVID-19. Study summary: COVID-19 samples collected from the United States, Italy and Spain covered acute and convalescent phases.

Libraries were prepared by immunoSEQ multiplex PCR; TCRdb keeps only in-frame clonotypes and omits some of them. Among fewer than 400,000 clones, roughly nine tenths were seen once, and the ten largest hold roughly 5.2%. The cohort comprised adults aged roughly 18 to 95 years residing in some 24 US areas. Allocation to cohorts depended on clinical history reported by the participants. Before being deemed recovered, Cohort 3 donors had two negative PCRs, clearance, or symptom resolution. The specimen was PBMCs or T cells enriched from blood (not recorded which). This TCR derives from a man aged 55 to 70 who had recovered from COVID-19.

The CDR3 DNA follows: TGCGCCAGCCTGAGACGAGGGAATCCCTATGGCTACACCTTC. This encodes CASLRRGNPYGYTF. The rearrangement uses TRBV10-1 and TRBJ1-2; D remains ambiguous. The germline V gene has CDR1 WNHNN and CDR2 SYGVQD (reference sequence). This CDR3 contains 14 residues. Between the trimmed V and J ends, which lost 8 bases and 4 bases, there was a span of 17 bases.